These 8 T cell receptor beta chains originate from one sample sequenced in a study of blood T cells in healthy people across ages. Primed by a sample-barcoded 5' primer and a J-beta primer mix, a second PCR proceeded for about 6 to 11 cycles. TCRdb recomputed calls from the 5' RACE reads with MiXCR, one row per CDR3 protein. The sample has hundreds of thousands of distinct CDR3 sequences; 24% are singletons. These records were also assigned to another study, of T cells of mothers and their children.

What was sequenced was blood. These receptors were obtained from a boy younger than 18 in good health.

This clonotype has only a few counts. The chain has TRBV18 and TRBJ2-3; 7 bases fit TRBD2. V gave up 3 bases and J gave up 2 bases; unmatched junction bases: 5. Germline V gene data show CDR1 as KGHSH and CDR2 as LQKENI. This CDR3 has 15 residues. The CDR3 reads CASSPTGTNTDTQYF. Here the CDR3 DNA reads TGTGCCAGCTCACCGACCGGGACTAACACAGATACGCAGTATTTT.

This chain uses TRBV29-1 with TRBJ2-2; D perhaps matches TRBD2 (5 bases). Between the trimmed V and J ends, which lost 6 bases and 1 base, there was a span of 15 bases. CDR3 length: 15 amino acids. Germline V gene data show CDR1 as SQVTM and CDR2 as ANQGSEA. CDR3 DNA sequence: TGCAGCGTGCCCCAGAGGGCGGGGAACACCGGGGAGCTGTTTTTT. Encoded protein: CSVPQRAGNTGELFF.

In this sample, this clonotype turned up a few times. This sequence joins TRBV2 and TRBJ2-1; 8 bases are shared with TRBD2. Germline V lookup: CDR1 SNHLY, CDR2 FYNNEI. J was trimmed by 3 bases and V by 3 bases; bases with no gene match: 7. The CDR3 is 16 amino acids. CDR3: CASSERAGAFYNEQFF. The CDR3 bases are TGTGCCAGCAGTGAGAGAGCGGGGGCCTTCTACAATGAGCAGTTCTTC. The complete variable domain, with remaining parts taken from reference TRBV2 and TRBJ2-1, reads EPEVTQTPSHQVTQMGQEVILRCVPISNHLYFYWYRQILGQKVEFLVSFYNNEISEKSEIFDDQFSVERPDGSNFTLKIRSTKLEDSAMYFCASSERAGAFYNEQFFGPGTRLTVL.

V gene TRBV19 combines with J gene TRBJ2-5; TRBD1 is a possible D gene (6 bases). TRBJ2-1 matches the DNA end more closely, so the J call is doubtful. The CDR3 has 15 amino acids. In germline, CDR1 is LNHDA, CDR2 SQIVND (reference sequence). The CDR3 bases are TGTGCCAGTAGTATCTACAGGGATGGGGCCAATGAGCAGTTCTTC. Translating gives CASSIYRDGANEQFF.

As to this clonotype: A much larger clone sits a single nucleotide away, making a read error possible. This chain joins TRBV4-3 and TRBJ2-1, with 13 bases identical to TRBD2. V lost 4 bases to trimming and J lost 7 bases; unmatched junction nucleotides: 7. The CDR3 length is 16 residues. Germline CDR1 LGHNA, CDR2 YSLEER. The CDR3 protein is CASSRRTSGSMNEQFF. CDR3 coding DNA: TGCGCCAGCAGCCGTCGGACTAGCGGGAGTATGAATGAGCAGTTCTTC.

The CDR3 DNA sequence: TGCAGTGCTAGGGCCCGGGACAGGGGACTAGCGGGATCCATGGCCCAGTACTTC. Protein product: CSARARDRGLAGSMAQYF. The V gene is TRBV20-1, the J gene TRBJ2-5, with 13 bases lining up with TRBD2. Losses at the gene ends were 3 bases for V and 9 bases for J; bases not matched to a gene: 19. Germline V gene data show CDR1 as DFQATT and CDR2 as SNEGSKA (reference sequence). The CDR3 consists of 18 residues.

This clonotype was counted between two and nine times. One end of the junction fails to match germline, which may point to a read error. The chain joins TRBV4-3 to TRBJ2-7; D is possibly TRBD1 (5 bases). This CDR3 comprises 14 residues. Per germline, CDR1 LGHNA and CDR2 YSLEER. The CDR3 reads CASNQDRTAGEQYF. As DNA, the CDR3 is TGCGCCAGCAACCAAGATCGGACCGCAGGGGAGCAGTACTTC.

This clonotype was counted between two and nine times. The CDR3 coding sequence is TGTGCCAGCAGCCAAGAGGAGAATAGACTCTGCGAGCAGTACTTC. Translating it yields CASSQEENRLCEQYF. The chain employs TRBV14 and TRBJ2-7; D gene ambiguous. This CDR3 has 15 amino acids. The V end lost 0 bases, the J end lost 6 bases, and 15 bases lay between the germline ends. Germline-derived CDR1 and CDR2 are SGHDN and FVKESK.